A single sample gave rise to the 5 T cell receptor beta chains below, sequenced in a study of T-cell memory formation after mild COVID-19. One entry per CDR3 protein, called by TCRdb with MiXCR from the 5' RACE reads. The sample gives hundreds of thousands of distinct CDR3 sequences, 15% of which show up once; more than 2% is in the top ten. Sequencing was done on a sample of PBMCs or a T cell subset sorted from them (not recorded which). These receptor sequences come from an adult woman who had mild COVID-19 (a few samples of this study predate the infection). Cell type and time point are not known.

The gene calls are TRBV6-5 and TRBJ1-6; 9 nucleotides align to TRBD1. Per germline, CDR1 MNHEY and CDR2 SVGAGI. The CDR3 runs 15 residues. V lost 6 bases, J lost 10 bases, and 10 bases stayed unmatched. The CDR3 DNA sequence: TGTGCCAGCAGCCTCGGGGGACAGGGAGGGTCACCCCTCCACTTT. Its translation is CASSLGGQGGSPLHF.

The V gene is TRBV7-2, the J gene TRBJ1-2, with D uncertain. Germline V gene lookup returns CDR1 SGHTA and CDR2 FQGNSA. This CDR3 comprises 13 residues. V lost 0 bases and J lost 7, with 9 bases in between. This CDR3 reads CASSLAEGFGYTF. The CDR3 coding sequence is TGTGCCAGCAGCTTAGCGGAGGGATTTGGCTACACCTTC.

In its sample, this clonotype was seen a few times. The chain recombines TRBV4-2 with TRBJ2-7; a weak D match, TRBD2 (5 bases). Trimming removed 3 bases at V and 4 bases at J, with 16 bases between. This CDR3 has 15 amino acids. CDR1 LGHNA and CDR2 YNFKEQ come from the germline V gene. For the CDR3, the DNA is TGTGCCAGCAGCCACGGTGCGGGTGCGATGTACGAGCAGTACTTC. Translation: CASSHGAGAMYEQYF.

In this sample, this clonotype turned up a few times. This rearrangement joins TRBV11-2 to TRBJ2-4, with no clear D. CDR3 length: 13 residues. Germline V gene data show CDR1 as SGHAT and CDR2 as FQNNGV. The V end lost 2 bases, the J end lost 8 bases, and 10 bases lay between the germline ends. The CDR3 here is CASSLSLRDIQYF. In DNA form, the CDR3 reads TGTGCCAGCAGCTTAAGTTTGCGTGACATTCAGTACTTC.

This clonotype was seen a handful of times. The chain is built from TRBV6-5 and TRBJ2-1, with TRBD2 as a possible D gene (6 bases). Germline-derived CDR1 and CDR2 are MNHEY and SVGAGI. CDR3 length: 15 amino acids. V was pared by 4 bases and J by 4 bases, with 14 bases between. The CDR3 DNA reads TGTGCCAGCAGTTCCCAGACTAGTGGATACAATGAGCAGTTCTTC. Its translation: CASSSQTSGYNEQFF.